A selection of T cell receptor beta chains follows, all from one sample in a study of T cell repertoires in cytomegalovirus infection. TCRdb redid the calling of the reads with MiXCR, one entry per CDR3 protein. Of 800,000 to 950,000 distinct CDR3 sequences in the sample, 32% were seen once. Antigens of these TCRs are unknown. The sequences come from cultured CD8+ T cells from PBMCs, collected from culture after CMV antigen stimulation. The receptors shown here come from a human donor in good health (CMV status not recorded). Some clones in this sample may be carry-over from other donors' samples. Both conserved end residues are part of each CDR3. D genes are given only for firm matches. Clone size is not always given. Where it is, it says once, few, many or a class for expanded clones.

>-|15|TRBJ2-2|few|TRBV7-4
TGTGCCAGCAGCTCCCCGCGAGGTGGTCCCGGGGAGCTGTTTTTT
CASSSPRGGPGELFF
>-|14|TRBJ1-2|-|TRBV27
TGTGCCAGCAGGCGGACAGCCTCGCTCTATGGCTACACCTTC
CASRRTASLYGYTF
>-|14|TRBJ2-1|few|TRBV19
TGTGCCAGTAGAATAGGGGGCGCGGGGAATGAGCAGTTCTTC
CASRIGGAGNEQFF
>TRBD2|18|TRBJ2-1|many|TRBV12-3/TRBV12-4
TGTGCCAGCAGTTTAAGGGCTAGCGGGGGCCTAACCTACAATGAGCAGTTCTTC
CASSLRASGGLTYNEQFF
>-|14|TRBJ2-2|few|TRBV7-2
TGTGCCAGCAGCACGACCCGGGGCACCGGGGAGCTGTTTTTT
CASSTTRGTGELFF
>-|14|TRBJ1-1|many|TRBV7-9
TGTGCCAGCAGCCAACGGAGTGCGTCGGGTGAAGCTTTCTTT
CASSQRSASGEAFF
>-|12|TRBJ1-2|few|TRBV12-3/TRBV12-4
TGTGCCAGCAGTTTATGGGGGAATGGCTACACCTTC
CASSLWGNGYTF
>TRBD1|16|TRBJ2-7|once|TRBV19
TGTGCCAGTAGTCCCCGCCCGGACAGGCCCTCCTACGAGCAGTACTTC
CASSPRPDRPSYEQYF
>-|12|TRBJ2-1|many|TRBV7-6
TGTGCCAGCAGCTGGCAGACGGATGAGCAGTTCTTC
CASSWQTDEQFF
>TRBD1|16|TRBJ1-1|-|TRBV4-3
TGCGCCAGCAGCCAGGGGGACAGTACCTCGGGCACTGAAGCTTTCTTT
CASSQGDSTSGTEAFF
>-|17|TRBJ2-1|few|TRBV6-5
TGTGCCAGCAGTTACTCGATGGAAGGGAACTCCTACAATGAGCAGTTCTTC
CASSYSMEGNSYNEQFF
>-|13|TRBJ1-5|few|TRBV7-2
TGTGCCAGCAGCTTACATCACGGGCAGCCCCAGCATTTT
CASSLHHGQPQHF
>TRBD1|16|TRBJ2-3|-|TRBV6-2/TRBV6-3
TGTGCCAGCAGTTCAGCGGGACAGGGTGGGACAGATACGCAGTATTTT
CASSSAGQGGTDTQYF
>-|15|TRBJ2-1|once|TRBV2
TGTGCCAGCAGTGTAACGGGGGCCGCCTACAATGAGCAGTTCTTC
CASSVTGAAYNEQFF
>-|14|TRBJ2-7|few|TRBV27
TGTGCCAGCAGTACCAACCCCTCGAGTCGTGAGCAGTACTTC
CASSTNPSSREQYF
>-|16|TRBJ2-1|-|TRBV2
TGTGCCAGCACCCCGGGGCCAGTTGGGACGGGCAATGAGCAGTTCTTC
CASTPGPVGTGNEQFF
>TRBD1|13|TRBJ1-1|-|TRBV10-3
TGTGCCATCAGAACAGGGGGAAGCACTGAAGCTTTCTTT
CAIRTGGSTEAFF
>TRBD2|17|TRBJ2-5|few|TRBV2
TGTGCCAGCAGTGAAGTAGCGGGGGAGATCCTACAAGAGACCCAGTACTTC
CASSEVAGEILQETQYF
>TRBD1|15|TRBJ2-1|few|TRBV27
TGTGCCAGCAGTGCCTCGACAGGGATCGGCAATGAGCAGTTCTTC
CASSASTGIGNEQFF
>TRBD1|15|TRBJ1-6|-|TRBV6-2/TRBV6-3
TGTGCCAGCAGTTACAGTACAGGGGATGGTTCACCCCTCCACTTT
CASSYSTGDGSPLHF
>TRBD1|14|TRBJ1-1|-|TRBV28
TGTGCCAGCAGTCTAAGACAGGGGTTGATTGAAGCTTTCTTT
CASSLRQGLIEAFF
>-|15|TRBJ2-1|many|TRBV7-2
TGTGCCAGCAGCCCTCCGTCCGCGGGTTACAATGAGCAGTTCTTC
CASSPPSAGYNEQFF
>-|15|TRBJ2-1|-|TRBV6-2/TRBV6-3
TGTGCCAGCAGGGGGGTACCTATACTAGGGGATGAGCAGTTCTTC
CASRGVPILGDEQFF
>TRBD1|13|TRBJ1-1|-|TRBV7-2
TGTGCCAGCAGTCCTGGGACAGGTATCGAAGCTTTCTTT
CASSPGTGIEAFF
>-|15|TRBJ1-5|few|TRBV2
TGTGCCAGCAGTGAAGCCGGCAGGGGAAATCAGCCCCAGCATTTT
CASSEAGRGNQPQHF
>TRBD2|15|TRBJ2-1|-|TRBV19
TGTGCCAGTACTAAGCGGGGGGGCTCCTACAATGAGCAGTTCTTC
CASTKRGGSYNEQFF
>-|14|TRBJ2-1|many|TRBV7-9
TGTGCCAGCAGTCCGCCCGAAGGCTACAATGAGCAGTTCTTC
CASSPPEGYNEQFF
>-|15|TRBJ2-5|-|TRBV6-5
TGTGCCAGCAGTTACTCGTGGAGTCACCAAGAGACCCAGTACTTC
CASSYSWSHQETQYF
>-|12|TRBJ1-3|many|TRBV7-8
TGTGCCAGCAGCGACCGAGGAAACACCATATATTTT
CASSDRGNTIYF
>TRBD1|14|TRBJ1-2|-|TRBV27
TGTGCCAGCAGTCCGACAGGGGCGCTCTATGGCTACACCTTC
CASSPTGALYGYTF
>-|13|TRBJ1-1|many|TRBV7-2
TGTGCCAGCAGCTTAACTCTGGTCGCTGAAGCTTTCTTT
CASSLTLVAEAFF
>-|14|TRBJ2-7|-|TRBV20-1
TGCAGTGCTCGGGCCAGGGTCCCCTCCTACGAGCAGTACTTC
CSARARVPSYEQYF
>TRBD1|19|TRBJ1-1|few|TRBV28
TGTGCCAGCAGTTTCGCGTACAGGGGGCACCCGGAGGGAAACACTGAAGCTTTCTTT
CASSFAYRGHPEGNTEAFF
>-|18|TRBJ2-1|many|TRBV7-2
TGTGCCAGCAGCTTAAGGGGCCCTCTAGAGTATGCCTACAATGAGCAGTTCTTC
CASSLRGPLEYAYNEQFF
>-|15|TRBJ1-4|few|TRBV7-8
TGTGCCAGCAGCTTAGCGCAGGCAGGAAAAGAAAAACTGTTTTTT
CASSLAQAGKEKLFF
>TRBD2|13|TRBJ2-3|-|TRBV3-1
TGTGCCAGCAGCAGCGGGGACGCAGATACGCAGTATTTT
CASSSGDADTQYF
>-|13|TRBJ1-1|-|TRBV19
TGTGCCAGTAGTATTGGGGGAGGGATTGAAGCTTTCTTT
CASSIGGGIEAFF
>TRBD1|12|TRBJ1-4|-|TRBV7-9
TGTGCCAGCAGCGTAACAGGGGGAGAACTGTTTTTT
CASSVTGGELFF